A selection of T cell receptor beta chains follows, all from one sample in a study of T-cell memory formation after mild COVID-19. Via MiXCR, TCRdb re-called the 5' RACE reads, giving one row per CDR3 protein. The sample contains about 180,000 distinct CDR3 sequences, 15% to 20% of which appear only once. The sequencing sample was made of PBMCs or a T cell subset sorted from them (not recorded which). These receptors were collected from an adult woman who had mild COVID-19 (a few samples of this study predate the infection). Cell type and time point are not known. Each CDR3 is given with its conserved first and last residue. Each record gives: clone size, J gene, D gene, V gene, CDR3 DNA, CDR3 protein. A D gene is named only where the DNA matches it firmly. Some rows mark clone size as missing; the rest say once, few, many or name a class of expanded clone.

many | TRBJ2-2 | TRBD1 | TRBV19 | TGTGCCACTCGTGGGACAGGGGTCGCCGGGGAGCTGTTTTTT | CATRGTGVAGELFF
- | TRBJ2-1 | TRBD1 | TRBV11-3 | TGTGCCAGCAGCTTAGGGTACAGGGGTCACGGCAATGAGCAGTTCTTC | CASSLGYRGHGNEQFF
- | TRBJ1-1 | - | TRBV3-1 | TGTGCCAGCAGCCAATCGCGAAGGACCCCAAGCGAAGCTTTCTTT | CASSQSRRTPSEAFF
few | TRBJ2-7 | - | TRBV21-1 | TGTGCCAGCAATCGGGAGGACTACGAGCAGTACTTC | CASNREDYEQYF
few | TRBJ2-7 | - | TRBV7-2 | TGTGCCAGCAGCCCCGGGGCCAGTTTGTACGAGCAGTACTTC | CASSPGASLYEQYF
few | TRBJ1-6 | - | TRBV6-2/TRBV6-3 | TGTGCCAGCAGTACCGGCGGAGTAAATTCACCCCTCCACTTT | CASSTGGVNSPLHF
- | TRBJ2-5 | - | TRBV29-1 | TGCAGCGTGGCCGGTGTGAGAGGTGGGGCGGAGACCCAGTACTTC | CSVAGVRGGAETQYF
- | TRBJ2-7 | - | TRBV28 | TGTGCCAGCAGTTCCCCGTACGGCGGAGGGTCCTCCTACGAGCAGTACTTC | CASSSPYGGGSSYEQYF
many | TRBJ2-5 | - | TRBV5-5 | TGTGCCAGCAGCTTCAAGGTGGGGGTAGAGACCCAGTACTTC | CASSFKVGVETQYF
- | TRBJ2-1 | TRBD2 | TRBV11-2 | TGTGCCAGCAGGCTCACTCGGGGGGGCTTCTACAATGAGCAGTTCTTC | CASRLTRGGFYNEQFF
few | TRBJ2-3 | - | TRBV5-1 | TGCGCCAGCAGCTTCCCAGCGGGCACAGATACGCAGTATTTT | CASSFPAGTDTQYF
few | TRBJ2-1 | - | TRBV7-2 | TGTGCCAGCAGCTTAGTGGCGCCGAGAGGGCGGGATGAGCAGTTCTTC | CASSLVAPRGRDEQFF
few | TRBJ1-5 | - | TRBV7-8 | TGTGCCAGCAGCTTAGATCCAGGGTTTCAGCCCCAGCATTTT | CASSLDPGFQPQHF
- | TRBJ2-3 | TRBD2 | TRBV7-8 | TGTGCCAGCAGCTCCGCGTGGGCGGGGGTCACAGATACGCAGTATTTT | CASSSAWAGVTDTQYF
- | TRBJ1-1 | TRBD1 | TRBV6-5 | TGTGCCAGCAGTTATGGACAGGGTTTCACTGAAGCTTTCTTT | CASSYGQGFTEAFF